This TCR beta chain originates from a study of graft-versus-host responses after intestinal transplantation (dated by TCRdb to 2020 to 2022). A note on the overall study: Recipients received multivisceral, liver-intestinal, or isolated intestinal transplants. Anti-thymocyte globulin induction was given to all recipients, followed by maintenance tacrolimus and steroids for two to three years. After intestinal transplantation, graft-versus-host and host-versus-graft alloreactive T cell clones in the graft, circulation and bone marrow were tracked using bulk TCR-beta CDR3 sequencing. To identify alloreactive clones, pre-transplant mixed lymphocyte reaction products were sequenced and compared with unstimulated pre-transplant donor and recipient T cells. Of the roughly 25 intestinal transplant recipients enrolled in the cohort, one of whom was a retransplant, a few patients without pretransplant specimens were excluded. Donor T cell macrochimerism was defined as a peak of at least 4% donor T cells among recipient peripheral blood mononuclear cells. Instead of going to the commercial service, samples from a few later patients were sequenced in-house on an Illumina MiSeq and processed with MiXCR. What the work shows at the level of the full study, not this receptor alone: High GvH to HvG T cell clonal ratios were observed in the allografts of patients with donor T cell macrochimerism. GvH clones turned up in recipient bone marrow, with some appearing earlier in ileal mucosa or blood, a pattern consistent with an intestinal mucosal origin. Peak levels of circulating GvH clones were associated with declines in HvG clones early after transplant. Conclusions were limited by the relatively low number and heterogeneity of intestinal transplant patients.

CDR1 SGHRS and CDR2 YFSETQ were looked up in the germline V gene. CDR3 length: 16 amino acids, cysteine to phenylalanine. Only the CDR3 DNA stays, 48 bases, in frame from base 1. Ends trimmed: V by 10 bases, J by 6 bases; bases unmatched to a gene: 14. The time point label, read with the paper, signifies: cells obtained before transplantation from donor or recipient. CD3+CD4+ and CD3+CD8+ populations were FACS-sorted from unstimulated pre-transplant donor and recipient cells taken from spleen or lymph nodes. The method was the immunoSEQ multiplex PCR assay. In most patients, genomic DNA was isolated using the Qiagen DNeasy Blood and Tissue Kit and sent frozen to Adaptive Biotechnologies for TCR sequencing. Adaptive Biotechnologies carried out high-throughput TCR-beta CDR3 sequencing of genomic DNA for most patients. In the source study's methods: Adaptive's ImmunoSEQ software was the source of the TCR sequencing data for approximately 18 patients, while three other patients were processed with MiXCR and VDJtools. To correct CD4 versus CD8 sorting errors, sequences present in both subsets at a frequency ratio below 5:1 were removed. CDR3 nucleotide sequences shared between donor and recipient were removed because their origin could not be assigned. To count as alloreactive, a clone needed at least 2-fold expansion over unstimulated cells and a minimum CFSE-low frequency of 0.002% (template counts) or 0.001% (read counts). A clone was considered mappable if detected in the sequenced pre-transplant spleen, lymph node, or MLR CFSE-low populations of the donor or recipient. The cumulative frequency of alloreactive clones was calculated as a percentage of all sequences, weighted by copy number. TCRdb re-hosts the immuneACCESS table, in-frame sequences only. Its copies lack some clones; in the studies checked, an unresolved V gene accounts for under half of them, and the cause for the rest is not known. V, J and clone size were drawn from that table, and D and trimming were deduced from the DNA. The sample contains roughly 100,000 clones, about nine tenths of them found a single time. The biggest ten clones account for approximately 0.18% of the sample.

A note on this clone: The specificity of this receptor is unknown. The sample holds no much larger clone one base away, and base qualities are not on file.

The source was unstimulated CD4+ T cells sorted from spleen or lymph node cells, collected before transplant. The TCR originated in a human donor who was the organ donor for an intestinal transplant. Rearrangement joined TRBV5-1 to TRBJ2-1, with 12 bases in between that match TRBD2. The CDR3 corresponds to CACQKGGLAGPNEQFF. The DNA sequence reads TGCGCCTGCCAGAAAGGTGGACTAGCGGGACCCAATGAGCAGTTCTTC.